The present entry profiles one T cell receptor beta chain with its context. Its target is not known. The data stem from a study of shared clonotypes between healthy human individuals. Investigators divided CD4+ cells into CD45RA+ naive and CD45RA-negative memory subsets. Whole-study findings and limits: There were few donors, and this limited the genetic and exposure-history diversity represented.

Trimming cost V 5 bases and J 5 bases, with 11 bases left between them. This CDR3 spans 14 amino acids. CDR1 and CDR2 (germline): SGHRS, YFSETQ. The protocol was immunoSEQ multiplex PCR, while the TCRdb copy is restricted to in-frame clones and leaves out a portion. Of about 2,500,000 clones in the sample, about 92% were seen once. Sequencing was carried out using naive CD4+ T cells sorted from blood. Subset defined: CD45RA+ positively selected. The chain couples TRBV5-1 to TRBJ1-6, with D hard to call. The sequence derives from a man between 18 and 35 years old in good health. For the CDR3, the DNA is TGCGCCAGCAGTCCGGGTTTCAATAATTCACCCCTCCACTTT. This codes for CASSPGFNNSPLHF.